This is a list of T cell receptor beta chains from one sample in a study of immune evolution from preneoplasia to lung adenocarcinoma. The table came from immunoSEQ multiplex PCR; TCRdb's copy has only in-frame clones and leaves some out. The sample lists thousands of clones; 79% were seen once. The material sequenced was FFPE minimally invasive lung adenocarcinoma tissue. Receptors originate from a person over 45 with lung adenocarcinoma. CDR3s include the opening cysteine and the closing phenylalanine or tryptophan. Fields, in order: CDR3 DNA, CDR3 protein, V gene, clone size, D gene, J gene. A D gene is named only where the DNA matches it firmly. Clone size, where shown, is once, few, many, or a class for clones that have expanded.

cdr3_nt: TGCGCCAGCACAACCCCCCGCGGATACGCCTCCTACGAGCAGTACTTC
cdr3_aa: CASTTPRGYASYEQYF
v_call: TRBV23-1
clone_size: NA
d_call: NA
j_call: TRBJ2-7

cdr3_nt: TGTGCCAGTAGTACAGACAGGGGCAATGAGCAGTTCTTC
cdr3_aa: CASSTDRGNEQFF
v_call: TRBV19
clone_size: NA
d_call: TRBD1
j_call: TRBJ2-1

cdr3_nt: TGTGCCAGCAGCTTATTACGGAAGGATCAGCCCCAGCATTTT
cdr3_aa: CASSLLRKDQPQHF
v_call: TRBV7-2
clone_size: few
d_call: NA
j_call: TRBJ1-5

cdr3_nt: TGTGCCAGCAGCTTGAAGGGATCGAACACCGGGGAGCTGTTTTTT
cdr3_aa: CASSLKGSNTGELFF
v_call: TRBV7-9
clone_size: once
d_call: NA
j_call: TRBJ2-2

cdr3_nt: TGTGCCAGCAGCTTCTCTGGAAACACCATATATTTT
cdr3_aa: CASSFSGNTIYF
v_call: TRBV7-9
clone_size: NA
d_call: NA
j_call: TRBJ1-3

cdr3_nt: TGTGCCAGCAGCGGACGACTAGCGGGGAACACCGGGGAGCTGTTTTTT
cdr3_aa: CASSGRLAGNTGELFF
v_call: TRBV14
clone_size: NA
d_call: TRBD2
j_call: TRBJ2-2

cdr3_nt: TGTGCCAGCAGCGCCGACCCAGGCGGGGAGACCCAGTACTTC
cdr3_aa: CASSADPGGETQYF
v_call: TRBV7-2
clone_size: few
d_call: NA
j_call: TRBJ2-5

cdr3_nt: TGTGCCAGCAGCCTGGGGACATCTGAAGAGACCCAGTACTTC
cdr3_aa: CASSLGTSEETQYF
v_call: TRBV4-2
clone_size: NA
d_call: NA
j_call: TRBJ2-5

cdr3_nt: TGCGCCAGCAGCCAAGATTGGGGCGACAGCTCCTACAATGAGCAGTTCTTC
cdr3_aa: CASSQDWGDSSYNEQFF
v_call: TRBV4-1
clone_size: NA
d_call: NA
j_call: TRBJ2-1

cdr3_nt: TGTGCCAGCAGCTCGGGGACTAGCTTGTCCTACGAGCAGTACTTC
cdr3_aa: CASSSGTSLSYEQYF
v_call: TRBV9
clone_size: NA
d_call: TRBD2
j_call: TRBJ2-7

cdr3_nt: TGCGCCAGCAGCCCGGACAGGGGGTTTGGAAACACCATATATTTT
cdr3_aa: CASSPDRGFGNTIYF
v_call: TRBV5-1
clone_size: NA
d_call: TRBD1
j_call: TRBJ1-3

cdr3_nt: TGTGCCAGTAGACAGGGATCGGGGTACAATGAGCAGTTCTTC
cdr3_aa: CASRQGSGYNEQFF
v_call: TRBV19
clone_size: once
d_call: NA
j_call: TRBJ2-1

cdr3_nt: TGTGCCATCAGTGAGTCGGATAGCAATCAGCCCCAGCATTTT
cdr3_aa: CAISESDSNQPQHF
v_call: TRBV10-3
clone_size: NA
d_call: NA
j_call: TRBJ1-5

cdr3_nt: TGTGCCAGCAGCTCGGGACTAGCGGGGGGGAAGCAGTACTTC
cdr3_aa: CASSSGLAGGKQYF
v_call: TRBV5-4
clone_size: once
d_call: TRBD2
j_call: TRBJ2-7

cdr3_nt: TGTGCCAGCAGTGAAGAGATGGGGGGAGGGTTCAATGAGCAGTTCTTC
cdr3_aa: CASSEEMGGGFNEQFF
v_call: TRBV6-1
clone_size: NA
d_call: TRBD2
j_call: TRBJ2-1

cdr3_nt: TGCGCCAGCAGCTCCAACGTGGGGAGAGCCACCGGGGAGCTGTTTTTT
cdr3_aa: CASSSNVGRATGELFF
v_call: TRBV5-1
clone_size: once
d_call: NA
j_call: TRBJ2-2

cdr3_nt: TGTGCCAGCAGTTATCGCCCAGACTATAGCAATCAGCCCCAGCATTTT
cdr3_aa: CASSYRPDYSNQPQHF
v_call: TRBV6-6
clone_size: NA
d_call: NA
j_call: TRBJ1-5

cdr3_nt: TGTGCCAGCGGGACAAGGGGATCGGCCAAAAACATTCAGTACTTC
cdr3_aa: CASGTRGSAKNIQYF
v_call: TRBV11-2
clone_size: NA
d_call: NA
j_call: TRBJ2-4

cdr3_nt: TGTGCCAGCAGCTTAACGGGAGGTGCCCCACAAGAGACCCAGTACTTC
cdr3_aa: CASSLTGGAPQETQYF
v_call: TRBV7-2
clone_size: few
d_call: TRBD2
j_call: TRBJ2-5

cdr3_nt: TGCGCCAGCAGCGGAATGACAGGGGCCCAAGAGACCCAGTACTTC
cdr3_aa: CASSGMTGAQETQYF
v_call: TRBV5-1
clone_size: NA
d_call: TRBD1
j_call: TRBJ2-5

cdr3_nt: TGTGCCAGCAGCGTAGCTAGCGGGGGCCCTTACAATGAGCAGTTCTTC
cdr3_aa: CASSVASGGPYNEQFF
v_call: TRBV9
clone_size: NA
d_call: TRBD2
j_call: TRBJ2-1

cdr3_nt: TGCAGCGTTGCCGGAGTAGAGACCCAGTACTTC
cdr3_aa: CSVAGVETQYF
v_call: TRBV29-1
clone_size: NA
d_call: NA
j_call: TRBJ2-5

cdr3_nt: TGTGCCATCAGTCCCACCGGACAGACCAGCTCCTACAATGAGCAGTTCTTC
cdr3_aa: CAISPTGQTSSYNEQFF
v_call: TRBV10-3
clone_size: NA
d_call: NA
j_call: TRBJ2-1

cdr3_nt: TGTGCCAGCAGCTTGGCAGGGAGCGGAGAAAAACTGTTTTTT
cdr3_aa: CASSLAGSGEKLFF
v_call: TRBV5-4
clone_size: NA
d_call: NA
j_call: TRBJ1-4

cdr3_nt: TGTGCCAGCAGCTTAAACCCCGACGGAATTTACGAGCAGTACTTC
cdr3_aa: CASSLNPDGIYEQYF
v_call: TRBV7-6
clone_size: NA
d_call: NA
j_call: TRBJ2-7

cdr3_nt: TGTGCCAGCACCCTAGGCGGGACTGACGACGAGCAGTACTTC
cdr3_aa: CASTLGGTDDEQYF
v_call: TRBV7-2
clone_size: NA
d_call: NA
j_call: TRBJ2-7

cdr3_nt: TGTGCCAGCAGTGAATTCCCCGGACAGGGCCCCTACGAGCAGTACTTC
cdr3_aa: CASSEFPGQGPYEQYF
v_call: TRBV25-1
clone_size: NA
d_call: TRBD1
j_call: TRBJ2-7